The following is a T cell receptor (beta chain) sequence with its context. Its antigen remains undetermined. Base-call qualities are not available, and no considerably larger clone is one nucleotide away. These data come from a study of cytomegalovirus exposure and HLA in healthy donors listed by TCRdb under 2017. About the full investigation: An earlier analysis of approximately 550 of the donors reported 250 to 300 Gb of sequence data and around 120 million unique TCR beta sequences from 150 million to 200 million T cells. Typing coverage differed by locus: A, B, C, DRB1 and DQB1 were typed in roughly 629-630 donors, DQA1 in roughly 510, DPA1 in some 570, and DPB1 in roughly 450. Among the roughly 410 genotyped donors, roughly 80% belonged to the genetic ancestry cluster associated with self-reported Caucasian donors. Every repertoire in the discovery cohort had been generated on one and the same sequencing platform. Among about 410 genotyped donors of the cohort, an average of roughly 230,000 unique TCR beta nucleotide sequences was sequenced per donor, of which about 18% were non-productive. In addition to the first cohort of 650 to 800 subjects, a separate validation cohort of 120 different subjects was used. An earlier analysis of a few hundred of the donors applied high-throughput TCR beta sequencing to assess whether each TCR beta V gene segment acted as functional or pseudogenic. A later genetic analysis took genome-wide SNP genotypes for about 55% of the roughly 700 donors and used that subset as a discovery cohort. Donor age, sex, ethnicity and CMV serostatus were compiled alongside the repertoire data. In a later analysis, previously published TCR beta repertoires from several hundred donors were re-analyzed and high-resolution HLA genotyping was added so that TCR occurrence patterns could be studied. The later analysis used no new phenotypic data to find candidate immune exposures, relying instead on TCR beta sequences and their occurrence across donors. About five DR-DQ haplotypes were handled as single units for association and clustering, since linkage in the cohort was strong. The study was designed to test whether signatures of past pathogen exposure could be identified by cataloging public T cell receptors. The T cell repertoires of 666 subjects were profiled by immunosequencing and related to cytomegalovirus serostatus. Both class I and class II loci were covered by HLA typing, at four-digit resolution. To predict cytomegalovirus infection status, the study brought together high-throughput TCR immunosequencing, statistical association of individual TCRs with disease status, and machine learning. An early release that covered around 590 HLA-typed donors contained about 290 gigabases of sequencing data and about 84 million unique TCR sequences. On the study overall, not on this receptor specifically: Strong co-occurrence of HLA alleles, especially DR and DQ, made assigning TCR associations to individual alleles difficult. Specific HLA alleles were associated with around 18,000 TCR beta sequences at a false discovery rate of 0.05 in a later analysis. Roughly 15 rarely observed V segments, including chromosome 9 orphons, were excluded from the earlier analysis of approximately 500 of the donors because counts were too low. The classifier was reported to diagnose cytomegalovirus status with high specificity and sensitivity in both the original and validation cohorts. Because HLA typing was unavailable for some donors at each locus, only the typed subset was used in association tests. Most TCR sequences were observed very rarely across donors, whereas some public TCRs were present in many individuals. A cluster of highly shared sequence variants was judged likely to be a technical artifact of the sequencing pipeline. Some IMGT-functional V segments, including TRBV6-2 and TRBV6-3, could not be distinguished by the 87-base-pair reads and were therefore excluded. A later analysis found that most CMV-associated TCR beta chains appeared HLA-restricted, with HLA associations seemingly driven largely by CMV exposure. Compared with the 666-donor mean, donors in an Asian-associated ancestry cluster had fewer N-insertions in productive TCRs, according to a later genetic analysis. Linkage disequilibrium might explain the correlated functional status among segregating V segments, but an unknown experimental factor could not be ruled out. In an earlier analysis of 587 of the donors, most TCR beta V segments were observed in productive rearrangements about 87% or about 30% of the time, broadly matching IMGT annotations. The authors suggested that the approach could potentially be extended to other disease states and immunological phenotypes. A further reported finding was that TCR beta sequences accurately predicted the HLA-A and HLA-B alleles for most subjects in the first cohort. According to a later analysis, TCR association rates differed among HLA loci, with DRB1 alleles showing the most associated TCRs and HLA-C alleles showing the fewest. Sequencing depth was assumed to be roughly uniform across donors in the presence/absence analyses, though that assumption may not hold. The study gave a list of 150 to 200 TCR beta chains associated with cytomegalovirus. CMV serostatus was the only immune exposure information available for the cohort. This cohort had only TCR beta chains sequenced, and the lack of alpha or paired-chain data limited which features could be detected. In vitro tests confirmed that three of the cytomegalovirus-associated TCR beta chains recognize cytomegalovirus antigens. In a later analysis, several top co-occurrence clusters were reported to appear linked to parvovirus B19, influenza, CMV and Epstein-Barr virus. In a later analysis, HLA-associated TCR beta chains were found to be more clonally expanded and to have lower generation probabilities than equally common non-associated chains. A later genetic analysis associated a missense DCLRE1C variant with V-gene and J-gene trimming of TCR beta chains, and an independent cohort replicated the association.

The cohort comprised fewer than 700 healthy bone marrow donors. At the time of sampling, all cohort members were nominally healthy, though unrecorded immune exposures were likely present. The donor was CMV seronegative and belonged to the group of under 400 seronegative cohort members. Every donor gave a peripheral blood sample, and the peripheral blood mononuclear cells from that sample were used for TCR beta sequencing. Genomic DNA was extracted from the blood cell samples with the Qiagen DNeasy Blood Extraction Kit. Reading from cysteine to phenylalanine, the CDR3 counts 16 amino acids. The entry retains the CDR3 DNA only, 48 bases that are in frame from base 1. A distance of 19 bases separates the germline ends of V and J, which lose 7 bases and 1 base respectively. For CDR1 and CDR2, the germline V gene lists SNHLY and FYNNEI. Library preparation employed the immunoSEQ multiplex PCR assay. For the multiplex PCR, a mixture combining 60 forward primers for TCR Vbeta segments and 13 reverse primers for TCR Jbeta segments was used. Amplification of the CDR3 region of rearranged TCR beta genes was performed with a multiplex PCR assay on genomic DNA. Amplified TCR beta libraries were sequenced as 87-base-pair reads on the Illumina HiSeq System. The original methods were these. A later analysis tallied 75 million to 85 million unique TCR beta chains across the 666 repertoires, and around 12 million of those chains were shared by two or more donors. Raw reads were error-corrected and collapsed into unique sequences with a nearest-neighbor algorithm that merged closely related sequences to remove PCR and sequencing errors. To assign V, D and J gene segments, CDR3 sequences were aligned to IMGT reference sequences. Each retained sequence needed at least a six-nucleotide match to both a V gene segment and a J gene segment. Rearrangements were called productive when the CDR3 lacked stop codons and stayed in frame with V and J; all others were non-productive. CDR3 was defined according to IMGT convention as the region running from the second conserved V-encoded cysteine to the conserved J-encoded phenylalanine. In an earlier analysis of 550 to 650 of the donors, sequences lacking an unambiguous match to a single V gene segment were excluded. An earlier analysis of almost 600 of the donors classified V segments as functional when productive rearrangements were above 56.7% and as segregating when the standard deviation between donors was above 5%. A statistical classification framework was built to diagnose cytomegalovirus status from the catalog of TCR beta chain sequences. In a later analysis, V and J genes were assigned by comparing TCR nucleotide sequences against IMGT/GENE-DB human TR gene sequences. A later analysis assigned CDR3 sequences and most-parsimonious VDJ recombination scenarios with the TCRdist pipeline. In a later analysis, every TCR beta chain was defined by the combination of its CDR3 amino acid sequence and its V-gene family, and reads without a unique V-gene family were dropped. In a later analysis, approximately 590 highly shared, low-generation-probability nucleotide sequences were removed to address suspected cross-contamination and a sequencing artifact. In a later analysis, a clonal expansion index for each public chain was calculated from normalized within-repertoire ranks of inferred template counts. In a later analysis, generation probabilities were computed with a VDJ recombination model fitted to out-of-frame rearrangements, and the resulting probabilities were checked against IGoR. A later analysis scored TCR-TCR, TCR-HLA and TCR-CMV co-occurrence with hypergeometric tests, applying a repertoire-size bias correction to TCR pairs. False discovery rates were estimated in a later analysis by permuting HLA or CMV assignments 20 times. A later analysis grouped co-occurring TCRs with DBSCAN, adding TCRdist sequence similarity when clustering within HLA-allele-positive subsets. Co-occurrence clustering excluded repertoires with fewer than 30,000 or more than 120,000 public chains, plus five with anomalous nucleotide sharing. TCRdb holds this immuneACCESS table with in-frame rearrangements only. Some clones are missing; in checked studies, unresolved V genes explain under half, and the rest has no known cause. That table gives V, J and clone size, and the DNA gave D and trimming. The sample yields about 50,000 clones; 60% to 75% were counted once. The ten largest clonotypes hold around 8.4% of the sample.

The origin of this receptor is a woman aged 45-65 years in good health and CMV-seronegative. The V gene is TRBV2 and the J gene is TRBJ1-1, with a weak D call of TRBD1 (6 bases match). The sample was PBMCs. CDR3 loop: CASTKNPGVGNTEAFF. Here is the DNA: TGTGCCAGCACCAAGAATCCAGGGGTTGGGAACACTGAAGCTTTCTTT.